This T cell receptor beta chain was obtained from a study of monozygotic twins with inflammatory bowel disease. CDR3 length: 14 residues. Germline loops: CDR1 LGHNA, CDR2 YSLEER. Starting material for each TCR library was 3,500 to 4,000 ng of total RNA. TCRdb re-called the 5' RACE reads; every CDR3 protein appears as one record, without DNA. Its table lists 420,000 or so distinct CDR3 sequences. Source material: blood. The rearrangement uses TRBV4-3 and TRBJ2-1; TCRdb's assignment of TRBD2 cannot be checked, as there is no DNA. The origin of this receptor is a human donor with ulcerative colitis or Crohn's disease, or a healthy co-twin of an affected twin (not recorded which). CDR3 amino acids: CASSQDSRGGEQFF.